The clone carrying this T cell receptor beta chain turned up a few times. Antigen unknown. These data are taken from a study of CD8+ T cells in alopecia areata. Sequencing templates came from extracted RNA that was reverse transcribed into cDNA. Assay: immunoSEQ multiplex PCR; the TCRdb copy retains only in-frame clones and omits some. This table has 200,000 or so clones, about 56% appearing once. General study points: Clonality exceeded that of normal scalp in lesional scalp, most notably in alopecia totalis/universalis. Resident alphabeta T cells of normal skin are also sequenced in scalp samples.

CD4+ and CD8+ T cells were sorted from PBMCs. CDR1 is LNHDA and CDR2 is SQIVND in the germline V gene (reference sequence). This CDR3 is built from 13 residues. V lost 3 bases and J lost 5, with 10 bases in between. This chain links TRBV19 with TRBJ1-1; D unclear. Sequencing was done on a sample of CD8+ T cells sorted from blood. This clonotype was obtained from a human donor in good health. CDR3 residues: CASSILAGTEAFF. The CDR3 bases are TGTGCCAGTAGTATCTTAGCGGGAACTGAAGCTTTCTTT.